This TCR beta chain derives from a study of blood T cell repertoires in COVID-19. Across the whole study: Nucleic acid was either cDNA or gDNA, and it came from T cells, B-cell-depleted T cells, or PBMCs.

Between the trimmed V and J ends, which lost 1 base and 2 bases, there was a span of 11 bases. This CDR3 spans 15 amino acids. CDR1 and CDR2 (germline): SEHNR, FQNEAQ (reference sequence). The repertoire was sequenced with immunoSEQ multiplex PCR; TCRdb's copy has only in-frame clones and lacks some. The profile shows 300,000 to 400,000 clones, more than 75% of them singletons. All enrollees were roughly 18 to 89 years old and from approximately 24 US areas. Donors were grouped by their self-reported clinical history. The chain couples TRBV7-9 to TRBJ1-2, with D perhaps TRBD1 (5 bases). This clonotype was sampled from a woman aged 25 to 39 with acute COVID-19. The sequencing sample was made of PBMCs or T cells enriched from blood (not recorded which). The CDR3 here is CASSLVLPGNYGYTF. The CDR3 DNA follows: TGTGCCAGCAGCTTAGTGCTGCCAGGGAACTATGGCTACACCTTC.